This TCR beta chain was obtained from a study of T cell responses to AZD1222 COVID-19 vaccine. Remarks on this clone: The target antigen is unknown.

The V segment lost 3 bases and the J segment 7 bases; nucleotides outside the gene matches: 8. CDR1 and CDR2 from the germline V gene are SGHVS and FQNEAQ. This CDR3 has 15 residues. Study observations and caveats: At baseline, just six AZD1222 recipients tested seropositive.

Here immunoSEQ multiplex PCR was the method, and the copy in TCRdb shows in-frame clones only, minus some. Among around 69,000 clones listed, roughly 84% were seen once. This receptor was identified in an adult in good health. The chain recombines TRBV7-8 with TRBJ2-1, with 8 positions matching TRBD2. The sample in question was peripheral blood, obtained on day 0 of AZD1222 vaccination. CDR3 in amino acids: CASSLSLAERNEQFF. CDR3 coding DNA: TGTGCCAGCAGCTTGTCACTAGCGGAGAGAAATGAGCAGTTCTTC.